The rows below give T cell receptor beta chains drawn from one sample of a study of blood T cell repertoires in COVID-19. Data came from immunoSEQ multiplex PCR; TCRdb stores just in-frame clones and leaves some out. The data contain roughly 150,000 clones, 75% to 90% of them seen just once; the ten biggest clones take up 4%. The sample was peripheral blood. All receptors derive from a woman of 80 years or more with acute or convalescent COVID-19. Each CDR3 is given with its conserved first and last residue. A D gene is named only where the DNA matches it firmly. Size tells how often a clone was seen (once, few, many) or the class of an expanded clone, and some rows leave it out.

J gene: TRBJ1-1
clone size: NA
V gene: TRBV6-6
D gene: TRBD1
CDR3 protein: CASRDREYTEAFF
CDR3 DNA: TGTGCCAGCAGAGACAGGGAGTACACTGAAGCTTTCTTT

J gene: TRBJ2-7
clone size: NA
V gene: TRBV10-2
D gene: NA
CDR3 protein: CASSEYSEQYF
CDR3 DNA: TGCGCCAGCAGTGAGTACAGCGAGCAGTACTTC

J gene: TRBJ1-5
clone size: NA
V gene: TRBV28
D gene: TRBD1
CDR3 protein: CASGGQGVQPQHF
CDR3 DNA: TGTGCCAGTGGCGGACAGGGCGTTCAGCCCCAGCATTTT

J gene: TRBJ1-1
clone size: NA
V gene: TRBV5-1
D gene: TRBD1
CDR3 protein: CASSFRGAEEAFF
CDR3 DNA: TGCGCCAGCAGTTTCAGGGGGGCCGAAGAAGCTTTCTTT

J gene: TRBJ2-3
clone size: NA
V gene: TRBV19
D gene: TRBD2
CDR3 protein: CASSTLGGKTDTQYF
CDR3 DNA: TGTGCCAGTAGTACCCTCGGGGGGAAGACAGATACGCAGTATTTT

J gene: TRBJ1-5
clone size: few
V gene: TRBV6-5
D gene: NA
CDR3 protein: CASKRTAGGNQPQHF
CDR3 DNA: TGTGCCAGCAAGCGGACAGCAGGCGGCAATCAGCCCCAGCATTTT

J gene: TRBJ2-2
clone size: NA
V gene: TRBV11-2
D gene: NA
CDR3 protein: CASSPGLNTGELFF
CDR3 DNA: TGTGCCAGCAGCCCAGGACTGAACACCGGGGAGCTGTTTTTT

J gene: TRBJ1-1
clone size: NA
V gene: TRBV3-1/TRBV3-2
D gene: NA
CDR3 protein: CASSQVVATFF
CDR3 DNA: TGTGCCAGCAGCCAAGTAGTTGCGACTTTCTTT

J gene: TRBJ1-3
clone size: NA
V gene: TRBV6-1
D gene: TRBD1
CDR3 protein: CASSAPGTGNIRSGNTIYF
CDR3 DNA: TGTGCCAGCAGTGCTCCTGGGACAGGGAATATACGCTCTGGAAACACCATATATTTT

J gene: TRBJ1-2
clone size: NA
V gene: TRBV28
D gene: NA
CDR3 protein: CASQTVYGYTF
CDR3 DNA: TGTGCCAGCCAGACAGTTTATGGCTACACCTTC